One and the same sample provided the 17 T cell receptor beta chains below, sequenced in a study of Ad26.COV2.S vaccination and SARS-CoV-2 variants (dated by TCRdb to the early 2020s). Explained via the paper, the treatment or condition label denotes: some 20 received Ad26.COV2.S at low or high dose, single or two shots; about 5 received placebo; per-sample allocation not given. For vaccine and placebo recipients, repertoires were sequenced using samples collected on day 63 after the first injection. Libraries were constructed by the immunoSEQ multiplex PCR assay. The immuneACCESS repertoire file appears here via TCRdb, limited to in-frame rearrangements. These files lack a portion of the clones; in checked studies, under half of the deficit traces to unresolved V genes, and the cause of the others is not known. This sample gives hundreds of thousands of clones in total; approximately 88% of them show up just once. The ten biggest clones cover roughly 1.5% of the sample.

This material consisted of peripheral blood, taken in a trial of Ad26.COV2.S vaccine versus placebo. The receptors stem from a person aged 18 to 59 who received the Ad26.COV2.S COVID-19 vaccine or a placebo.

The CDR3 loop is CASSRTGRDQPQHF. CDR3 DNA: TGTGCCAGCAGCCGGACAGGGAGAGATCAGCCCCAGCATTTT. The rearrangement links TRBV6-5 to TRBJ1-5; TRBD1 aligns across 8 bases. This CDR3 spans 14 amino acids. V gave up 6 bases and J gave up 5 bases; unmatched junction bases: 6. Germline assignment: CDR1 MNHEY and CDR2 SVGAGI.

J is TRBJ2-7 and V is TRBV7-2; perhaps D is TRBD1 or TRBD2 (5 bases each). The CDR3 runs 15 residues. The germline V and J ends were trimmed by 5 bases and 2 bases, with 16 bases remaining between them. Germline lookup yields CDR1 SGHTA and CDR2 FQGNSA. CDR3 loop: CASSRARGEAYEQYF. As DNA, the CDR3 is TGTGCCAGCAGCCGTGCGAGGGGCGAGGCCTACGAGCAGTACTTC.

The chain uses TRBV9 and TRBJ1-2, with 7 nucleotides matching TRBD1. The V and J ends lost 5 bases and 8 bases, in that order; junction bases with no gene match: 6. The length of the CDR3 is 12 residues. From germline, CDR1 is SGDLS and CDR2 YYNGEE. This CDR3 reads CASRLPTGGYTF. The CDR3 DNA sequence: TGTGCCAGCAGACTCCCGACAGGGGGCTACACCTTC.

The chain combines TRBV2 with TRBJ1-1; D not resolved. CDR3 size: 15 residues. V shed 7 bases and J shed 0 bases, with 15 bases lying between them. CDR1 is SNHLY, CDR2 FYNNEI, per germline. The CDR3 nucleotides are TGTGCCAGCACCTATCCCGCTCTCATGAACACTGAAGCTTTCTTT. This encodes CASTYPALMNTEAFF.

V is TRBV6-5 and J is TRBJ2-5, with 7 bases aligning to TRBD2. CDR3 length: 15 residues. V was pared by 10 bases and J by 4 bases, with 15 bases of the junction left unmatched. The germline CDR1 and CDR2 sequences are MNHEY and SVGAGI. CDR3 bases: TGTGCCATATGGCCTTTTACGGGGGGTGGAGAGACCCAGTACTTC. Translating gives CAIWPFTGGGETQYF.

This clone has a single count. This chain links TRBV3-1 (or the pseudogene TRBV3-2) with TRBJ1-5; D may be TRBD1 (5 bases). The CDR3 is 15 residues long. Trimming removed 1 base from V and 7 bases from J, with 14 bases in between. Germline CDR1 is LGHDT and CDR2 is YNNKEL (reference sequence). The CDR3 DNA is TGTGCCAGCAGCCAAGTCTGGGGGAAGGAACAGCCCCAGCATTTT. This translates into CASSQVWGKEQPQHF.

This clone appeared once. This chain links TRBV6-5 with TRBJ2-3, with 8 bases identical to TRBD2. From germline, CDR1 is MNHEY and CDR2 SVGAGI. The CDR3 is 16 amino acids. Germline trimming cut 0 bases from V and 5 bases from J; bases unmatched to any gene: 7. CDR3: CASSYSSGLVRDTQYF. The CDR3 nucleotides are TGTGCCAGCAGTTACTCCTCGGGACTAGTGCGAGATACGCAGTATTTT.

This chain connects TRBV2 to TRBJ2-1, with D possibly called TRBD1 or TRBD2 (5 bases each). Deletions cut 7 bases from V and 9 bases from J, with 19 bases between. Looked up from germline, CDR1 is SNHLY and CDR2 is FYNNEI. The CDR3 contains 14 residues. DNA for the CDR3: TGTGCCAGCATTGAGGGGATTGGGCATGGTGAGCAGTTCTTC. Its protein is CASIEGIGHGEQFF.

The chain recombines TRBV7-8 with TRBJ2-7; TRBD1 agrees at 7 bases. V shed 5 bases, J shed 5 bases, and the junction held 9 bases outside the gene matches. This CDR3 comprises 14 residues. In germline, CDR1 is SGHVS, CDR2 FQNEAQ. The DNA of the CDR3 is TGTGCCAGCAGCATAAGGGACAGACCAGACGAGCAGTACTTC. This gives the protein CASSIRDRPDEQYF.

For this clone: The sample holds other DNA sequences that translate to the same CDR3. The chain combines TRBV18 with TRBJ1-2; TRBD1 matches 8 bases. With 6 bases clipped from V and 3 bases from J, the junction kept 3 bases outside the gene matches. Germline V gene data show CDR1 as KGHSH and CDR2 as LQKENI. The CDR3 is 13 residues long. This CDR3 is CASSPDRDYGYTF. The CDR3 coding sequence is TGTGCCAGCTCCCCGGACAGGGACTATGGCTACACCTTC.

The chain has TRBV9 and TRBJ2-3; tentatively, D is TRBD1 (5 bases). V gave up 0 bases and J gave up 6 bases, with 11 bases separating them. The CDR3 is 14 amino acids. Germline-derived CDR1 and CDR2 are SGDLS and YYNGEE. Here the CDR3 reads CASSVGQAGDTQYF. For the CDR3, the DNA is TGTGCCAGCAGCGTAGGGCAGGCAGGGGATACGCAGTATTTT.

The chain joins TRBV27 to TRBJ2-1; 9 nucleotides line up with TRBD2. In germline, CDR1 is MNHEY, CDR2 SMNVEV (reference sequence). This CDR3 contains 15 residues. V trimming: 2 bases; J trimming: 12 bases; junction bases outside the gene matches: 11. The CDR3 region is CASSLETSGGLRQFF. CDR3 nucleotides: TGTGCCAGCAGTTTAGAGACTAGCGGTGGTTTAAGGCAGTTCTTC.

This clone was observed a few times. CDR3 nucleotides: TGTGCCAGCAGCCCGGACAGCATCGAGCAGTACTTC. This translates into CASSPDSIEQYF. The V gene is TRBV12-3 or TRBV12-4, the J gene TRBJ2-7; tentative D call: TRBD1 (6 bases). The CDR3 sequence is 12 residues long. Trimming stripped 6 bases from V and 6 bases from J, with 12 bases between.

This chain connects TRBV7-9 to TRBJ2-7; 8 nucleotides match TRBD2. The CDR3 runs 16 residues. Germline V gene sequence: CDR1 SEHNR, CDR2 FQNEAQ (reference sequence). The trim removed 5 bases at V and 4 bases at J, leaving 13 bases unmatched. This chain's CDR3 is CASSRPPGLGPYEQYF. The DNA for the CDR3 is TGTGCCAGCAGCCGTCCTCCGGGACTAGGACCATACGAGCAGTACTTC.

J is TRBJ2-3 and V is TRBV2; D call uncertain. Per the germline V gene, CDR1 is SNHLY and CDR2 is FYNNEI. Trimming cost V 1 base and J 2 bases, with 7 bases left between them. The CDR3 is 14 residues long. CDR3 sequence (DNA): TGTGCCAGCAGTGAAGAAACCTTCACAGATACGCAGTATTTT. This gives the protein CASSEETFTDTQYF. The variable domain in full, with the rest retrieved from reference TRBV2 and TRBJ2-3, is EPEVTQTPSHQVTQMGQEVILRCVPISNHLYFYWYRQILGQKVEFLVSFYNNEISEKSEIFDDQFSVERPDGSNFTLKIRSTKLEDSAMYFCASSEETFTDTQYFGPGTRLTVL.

The genes are TRBV9 and TRBJ1-1; D is ambiguous. V lost 3 bases to trimming and J lost 0 bases, with 9 bases between them. The germline V gene has CDR1 SGDLS and CDR2 YYNGEE. The CDR3 has 14 amino acids. The CDR3: CASSARALNTEAFF. The CDR3 region has the DNA TGTGCCAGCAGCGCCAGAGCTCTGAACACTGAAGCTTTCTTT.

This clone was picked up one time. This chain links TRBV6-6 with TRBJ2-6; D not certain. Germline values: CDR1 MNHNY, CDR2 SVGAGI (reference sequence). V was clipped by 2 bases and J by 3 bases, with 5 bases between them. There are 14 residues in the CDR3. Written as DNA, the CDR3 is TGTGCCAGCAGTTACACGGGTGGGGCCAACGTCCTGACTTTC. It specifies CASSYTGGANVLTF.